The next 13 T cell receptor beta chains were all read from a single sample in a study of response to subunit inactivated influenza vaccine listed by TCRdb under 2018. To prepare the library, RT-PCR was applied. TCRdb shows the sequencer as Illumina HiSeq 2500. TCRdb handled the public reads itself, with Q25 trimming in fastp and clone calling in MiXCR, and kept productive beta chains. Duplicate CDR3 protein sequences are folded into a single record with the most common DNA and genes. The sample table lists roughly 790,000 distinct CDR3 sequences, about 20% of them with a count of one. 10% of the sample is taken by the ten largest. The sequences come from PBMCs from blood, collected 4 to 6 days after vaccination. These receptor sequences come from a man aged 45 to 65 who received an inactivated influenza vaccine. Donor details come from another sample of the same person, matched by shared clones.

This sequence joins TRBV15 and TRBJ1-3; D is uncertain. Trimming left V 6 bases short and J 2 bases short, with 11 bases between. The germline V gene has CDR1 LNHNV and CDR2 YYDKDF (reference sequence). This CDR3 spans 14 amino acids. The CDR3 is CATSGLTPGNTIYF. In DNA, the CDR3 is TGTGCCACCAGTGGACTCACTCCTGGAAACACCATATATTTT.

Many counts were recorded for this clonotype. The rearrangement uses TRBV15 and TRBJ2-6; D is possibly TRBD1 or TRBD2 (5 bases each). CDR3 length: 16 residues. The germline V and J ends were trimmed by 0 bases and 7 bases, with 13 bases remaining between them. Per germline, CDR1 LNHNV and CDR2 YYDKDF (reference sequence). The CDR3 spells CATSRDRDVRANVLTF. For the CDR3, the DNA is TGTGCCACCAGCAGAGATCGGGACGTAAGAGCCAACGTCCTGACTTTC.

This clonotype showed up just a few times. The chain carries TRBV6-4 and TRBJ1-1, with D possibly matching TRBD1 (5 bases). CDR1 and CDR2 from the germline V gene are MRHNA and SNTAGT. This CDR3 has 15 residues. The germline V and J ends were trimmed by 2 bases and 3 bases, with 13 bases remaining between them. The CDR3 region is CASSDPGGKDTEAFF. CDR3 nucleotide sequence: TGTGCCAGCAGTGACCCCGGGGGGAAGGACACTGAAGCTTTCTTT.

The chain couples TRBV6-1 to TRBJ2-1; TRBD2 aligns across 11 bases. Trimming at V came to 5 bases and at J to 10 bases, leaving 7 bases not matched to a gene. The CDR3 covers 14 residues. The germline V gene encodes CDR1 MNHNS and CDR2 SASEGT. CDR3 in DNA: TGTGCCAGCAGTACGACTAGCGGGGCCCTAGAGCAGTTCTTC. It is translated as CASSTTSGALEQFF.

In its sample, this clonotype was seen a few times. The V call is TRBV6-1, the J call TRBJ2-6, with a weak D call TRBD2 (5 bases). This CDR3 is 16 amino acids long. Germline V CDR1 and CDR2: MNHNS, SASEGT. V dropped 5 bases and J dropped 2 bases, with 13 bases sitting between them. The CDR3 DNA sequence: TGTGCCAGCAGTCGGGGTAAAGGGACTGGGGCCAACGTCCTGACTTTC. Encoded protein: CASSRGKGTGANVLTF.

This clonotype was recorded a few times. The CDR3 loop is CAGWTEETQYF. The CDR3 nucleotides are TGCGCCGGTTGGACGGAAGAGACCCAGTACTTC. V gene TRBV10-1 combines with J gene TRBJ2-5, with D unresolved. The CDR3 totals 11 residues. The V gene's germline CDR1 is WNHNN and CDR2 SYGVQD (reference sequence). V lost 11 bases and J lost 3, with 10 bases in between.

The chain couples TRBV7-2 to TRBJ2-1; TRBD2 matches 7 bases. This CDR3 has 16 amino acids. J was trimmed by 13 bases and V by 5 bases; bases with no gene match: 20. Germline V lookup: CDR1 SGHTA, CDR2 FQGNSA. The CDR3 sequence: CASSPPPGGRSTLQFF. Written as DNA, the CDR3 is TGTGCCAGCAGCCCACCCCCGGGAGGTCGCTCCACGCTTCAGTTCTTC.

In its sample, this clonotype was seen a few times. This sequence joins TRBV12-3 or TRBV12-4 and TRBJ1-5; D is ambiguous. The CDR3 covers 13 residues. Trimming stripped 2 bases from V and 11 bases from J, with 13 bases between. The CDR3 loop is CASSLQAGISQHF. The CDR3 nucleotides are TGTGCCAGCAGTTTACAAGCTGGCATATCCCAGCATTTT.

V and J are TRBV27 and TRBJ2-1; D is perhaps TRBD2 (5 bases). This CDR3 spans 20 amino acids. The germline CDR1 and CDR2 sequences are MNHEY and SMNVEV (reference sequence). V was shortened by 5 bases and J by 1 base, with 27 bases between the two germline ends. The CDR3 DNA sequence: TGTGCCAGCAGTCCTCACGACCGTAGCGCGCCGACGTTGTCCTACAATGAGCAGTTCTTC. Translated, it gives CASSPHDRSAPTLSYNEQFF.

CDR3 loop: CASSLLAGNEQYF. CDR3 DNA sequence: TGTGCCAGCAGCCTTTTAGCGGGGAACGAGCAGTACTTC. The rearrangement joins TRBV7-9 to TRBJ2-7; 8 bases fit TRBD2. Germline V gene data show CDR1 as SEHNR and CDR2 as FQNEAQ (reference sequence). This CDR3 is 13 amino acids long. V shed 5 bases and J 5 bases; nucleotides not matched to a gene: 5.

This clonotype has a single count. V is TRBV20-1 and J is TRBJ1-3; D is perhaps TRBD1 (5 bases). The V gene lost 4 bases and the J gene lost 2 bases, with 15 bases spanning the gap. Germline loops: CDR1 DFQATT, CDR2 SNEGSKA (reference sequence). This CDR3 contains 15 residues. The CDR3 sequence is CSATPTGGTGNTIYF. The DNA of the CDR3 is TGCAGTGCTACTCCGACCGGGGGAACTGGAAACACCATATATTTT.

The rearrangement uses TRBV29-1 and TRBJ2-7; the match to TRBD1 covers 9 bases. Germline CDR1 is SQVTM and CDR2 is ANQGSEA. V shed 4 bases, J shed 2 bases, and the junction held 6 bases outside the gene matches. The CDR3 sequence is 14 residues long. The CDR3 bases are TGCAGCGTTGTGGGGACAGGGCTGACCTACGAGCAGTACTTC. This codes for CSVVGTGLTYEQYF.

This chain links TRBV29-1 with TRBJ2-7; D is perhaps TRBD1 or TRBD2 (5 bases each). There are 14 residues in the CDR3. The germline V and J ends were trimmed by 3 bases and 2 bases, with 14 bases remaining between them. Germline V CDR1 and CDR2: SQVTM, ANQGSEA. The CDR3 DNA is TGCAGCGTTGAGGGGGTGAGGGGAACCTACGAGCAGTACTTC. Translated: CSVEGVRGTYEQYF.